This T cell receptor (beta chain) was found in a study of blood T cell repertoires in COVID-19. Study background: The samples span acute and convalescent COVID-19 from the United States, Italy and Spain. Nucleic acid was either cDNA or gDNA, and it came from T cells, B-cell-depleted T cells, or PBMCs.

In the authors' methods: Estimation of nucleated cell counts relied on the amplification of reference gene primers. TCRdb's table, derived via immunoSEQ multiplex PCR, lists solely in-frame clones and lacks some. That table supplies the V and J calls and clone size; D and trimming were determined from the DNA. The sample includes approximately 65,000 clones, 86% of them seen just once. The CDR3 consists of 12 residues. V dropped 6 bases and J dropped 8 bases, with 13 bases sitting between them. CDR1 and CDR2 (germline): MDHEN, SYDVKM. The clonotype was recovered from a man aged 40-55 years with acute or convalescent COVID-19. V usage is TRBV28 and J usage is TRBJ1-2, with D possibly matching TRBD1 (5 bases). Sequencing was carried out using peripheral blood. The CDR3 coding sequence is TGTGCCAGCAGCCCTTCTGGGGGGGGCTACACCTTC. Translation gives CASSPSGGGYTF.